Below, one TCR beta chain is given with its context. A sample-barcoded 5' primer and a J-beta primer mix were used in a second PCR of roughly 7 to 12 cycles. TCRdb re-called the 5' RACE reads through MiXCR, storing one row per CDR3 protein. The profile shows about 1.4 million distinct CDR3 sequences, 59% of them singletons. Looked up from germline, CDR1 is MGHDK and CDR2 is SYGVNS. The CDR3 loop spans 16 amino acids. J was trimmed by 0 bases and V by 4 bases; bases with no gene match: 3. This sample stems from a study of blood T cells in healthy people across ages. The receptor's source is a man aged 18 to 35 in good health. Sample: blood. This rearrangement joins TRBV25-1 to TRBJ1-4; 9 positions match TRBD1. The CDR3 region is CASSGGQGATNEKLFF. In nucleotides, the CDR3 is TGTGCCAGCAGTGGGGGACAGGGAGCAACTAATGAAAAACTGTTTTTT.